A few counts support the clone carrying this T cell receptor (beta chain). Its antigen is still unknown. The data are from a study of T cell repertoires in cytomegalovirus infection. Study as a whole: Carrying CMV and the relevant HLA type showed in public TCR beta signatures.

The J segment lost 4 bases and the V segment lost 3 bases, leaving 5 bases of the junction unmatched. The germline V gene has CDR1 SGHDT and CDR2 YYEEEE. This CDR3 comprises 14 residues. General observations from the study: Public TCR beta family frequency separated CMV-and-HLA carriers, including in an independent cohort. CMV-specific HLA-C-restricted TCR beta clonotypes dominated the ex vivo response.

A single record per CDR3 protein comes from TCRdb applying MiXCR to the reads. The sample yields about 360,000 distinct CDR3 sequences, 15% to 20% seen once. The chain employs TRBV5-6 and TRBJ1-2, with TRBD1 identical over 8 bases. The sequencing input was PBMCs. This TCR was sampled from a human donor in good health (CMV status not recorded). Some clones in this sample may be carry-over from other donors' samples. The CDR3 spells CASSSTGERYGYTF. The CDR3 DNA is TGTGCCAGCAGCTCGACAGGGGAGCGCTATGGCTACACCTTC.